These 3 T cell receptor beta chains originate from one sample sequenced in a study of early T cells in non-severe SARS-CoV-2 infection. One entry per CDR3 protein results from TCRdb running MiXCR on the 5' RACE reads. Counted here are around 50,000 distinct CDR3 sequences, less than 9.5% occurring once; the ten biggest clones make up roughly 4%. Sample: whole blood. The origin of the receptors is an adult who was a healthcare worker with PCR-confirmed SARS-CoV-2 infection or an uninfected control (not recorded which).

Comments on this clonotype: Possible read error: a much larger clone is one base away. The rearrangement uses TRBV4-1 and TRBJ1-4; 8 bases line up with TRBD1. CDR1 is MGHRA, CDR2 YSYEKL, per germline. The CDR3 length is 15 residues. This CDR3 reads CTSSQTGVEAEKLFF. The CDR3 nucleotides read TGCACCAGCAGCCAGACAGGGGTTGAAGCTGAAAAACTGTTTTTT.

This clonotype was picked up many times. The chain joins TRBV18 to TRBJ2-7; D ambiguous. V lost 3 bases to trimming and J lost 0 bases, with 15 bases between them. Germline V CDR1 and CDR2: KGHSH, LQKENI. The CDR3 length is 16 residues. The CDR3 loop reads CASSPGSKLPSYEQYF. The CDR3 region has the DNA TGTGCCAGCTCACCTGGCTCTAAGCTCCCCTCCTACGAGCAGTACTTC.

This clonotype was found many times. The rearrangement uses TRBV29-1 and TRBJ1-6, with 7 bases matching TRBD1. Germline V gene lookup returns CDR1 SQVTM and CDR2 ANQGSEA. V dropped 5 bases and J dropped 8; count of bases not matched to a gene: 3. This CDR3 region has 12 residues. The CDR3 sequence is CSVRQGDSPLHF. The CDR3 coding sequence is TGCAGCGTTAGACAGGGAGATTCACCCCTCCACTTT.